The 26 T cell receptor beta chains listed next were all sequenced from one sample in a study of blood T cell repertoires in COVID-19. The data were produced by immunoSEQ multiplex PCR, yet TCRdb's version contains in-frame clones alone and is incomplete. The data contain over 120,000 clones, around nine tenths of them singletons. The sequenced sample was peripheral blood. Receptor source: a woman in her forties or fifties with active or convalescent COVID-19.

The rearrangement links TRBV30 to TRBJ1-2, with D hard to call. Germline CDR1 reads GTSNPN; CDR2 reads SVGIG (reference sequence). The CDR3 loop spans 12 amino acids. V lost 3 bases to trimming and J lost 11 bases, with 16 bases between them. In nucleotides, the CDR3 is TGTGCCTGGAGATTGGGTATAGGAGGTTACACCTTC. This codes for CAWRLGIGGYTF.

The chain is built from TRBV6-6 and TRBJ1-2, with 7 bases matching TRBD1. With V trimmed by 0 bases and J by 4 bases, 2 bases remained unmatched. CDR1 and CDR2 (germline): MNHNY, SVGAGI (reference sequence). The CDR3 contains 14 residues. The CDR3 spells CASSYSRDSYGYTF. The CDR3 coding sequence is TGTGCCAGCAGTTACTCGAGGGACAGCTATGGCTACACCTTC.

The chain links TRBV7-2 to TRBJ1-1, with 7 positions matching TRBD1. The germline CDR1 and CDR2 sequences are SGHTA and FQGNSA. The CDR3 runs 15 residues. V was clipped by 1 base and J by 1 base; unmatched bases: 3. CDR3 in DNA: TGTGCCAGCAGCTTAGATACAGGGGCGAACACTGAAGCTTTCTTT. Translated, it gives CASSLDTGANTEAFF. The full variable domain, in which reference TRBV7-2 and TRBJ1-1 provide the parts outside the CDR3, is GAGVSQSPSNKVTEKGKDVELRCDPISGHTALYWYRQSLGQGLEFLIYFQGNSAPDKSGLPSDRFSAERTGGSVSTLTIQRTQQEDSAVYLCASSLDTGANTEAFFGQGTRLTVV.

This chain links TRBV7-6 with TRBJ1-2; 10 bases are shared with TRBD1. This CDR3 contains 15 residues. The V gene's germline CDR1 is SGHVS and CDR2 FNYEAQ. V lost 2 bases to trimming and J lost 6 bases; unmatched junction nucleotides: 6. The chain's CDR3 is CASSLKAGQGDGYTF. CDR3 nucleotides: TGTGCCAGCAGCTTAAAAGCCGGACAGGGGGATGGCTACACCTTC.

The V gene is TRBV2, the J gene TRBJ2-3; 13 bases are shared with TRBD2. Germline CDR1 and CDR2: SNHLY and FYNNEI. This CDR3 is 18 amino acids long. Trimming cost V 6 bases and J 0 bases; bases outside gene matches: 9. The CDR3 spells CASSLQLGLAGSTDTQYF. Written as DNA, the CDR3 is TGTGCCAGCAGCCTCCAATTGGGACTAGCGGGAAGCACAGATACGCAGTATTTT.

The chain employs TRBV30 and TRBJ2-7, with a possible D match to TRBD1 (5 bases). V was trimmed by 1 base and J by 0 bases, leaving 16 bases between them. Germline CDR1 is GTSNPN and CDR2 is SVGIG (reference sequence). This CDR3 spans 16 amino acids. The CDR3 loop reads CAWSGGQRAFSYEQYF. The CDR3 coding sequence is TGTGCCTGGAGTGGGGGCCAACGGGCCTTCTCCTACGAGCAGTACTTC.

V gene TRBV3-1 (or the pseudogene TRBV3-2) combines with J gene TRBJ1-2; a weak D match, TRBD1 (5 bases). The germline V gene has CDR1 LGHDT and CDR2 YNNKEL (reference sequence). V lost 0 bases to trimming and J lost 3 bases, with 11 bases between them. This CDR3 contains 15 residues. The CDR3 bases are TGTGCCAGCAGCCAAGAAATGACAGAATACTATGGCTACACCTTC. Its translation is CASSQEMTEYYGYTF.

The rearrangement uses TRBV20-1 and TRBJ2-1; D may be TRBD2 (6 bases). V lost 6 bases and J lost 10, with 13 bases in between. The CDR3 covers 11 residues. CDR1 and CDR2 (germline): DFQATT, SNEGSKA (reference sequence). The CDR3 sequence: CSALHRGEQFF. The CDR3 DNA is TGCAGTGCCCTCCACCGGGGGGAGCAGTTCTTC.

CDR3 sequence reads: CASRAGSSYNEQFF. For the CDR3, the DNA is TGTGCCAGCAGGGCCGGGAGCTCCTACAATGAGCAGTTCTTC. The chain uses TRBV7-3 and TRBJ2-1, with D perhaps TRBD2 (6 bases). Germline V CDR1 and CDR2: SGHTA, FQGTGA. This CDR3 is built from 14 residues. V was trimmed by 6 bases and J by 0 bases, leaving 9 bases between them. Complete variable domain (other parts from reference TRBV7-3 and TRBJ2-1): GAGVSQTPSNKVTEKGKYVELRCDPISGHTALYWYRQSLGQGPEFLIYFQGTGAADDSGLPNDRFFAVRPEGSVSTLKIQRTERGDSAVYLCASRAGSSYNEQFFGPGTRLTVL.

The chain has TRBV27 and TRBJ1-4; D possibly corresponds to TRBD1 (5 bases). The CDR3 is made up of 14 amino acids. Trimming pared 6 bases from V and 8 bases from J, leaving 16 bases between. CDR1 MNHEY and CDR2 SMNVEV come from the germline V gene (reference sequence). The CDR3 spells CASSNYGGMEKLFF. In DNA form, the CDR3 reads TGTGCCAGCAGCAACTACGGGGGGATGGAAAAACTGTTTTTT.

V and J are TRBV29-1 and TRBJ1-1; 7 nucleotides match TRBD1. V was clipped by 8 bases and J by 4 bases; unmatched bases: 7. The CDR3 spans 12 residues. Germline CDR1 reads SQVTM; CDR2 reads ANQGSEA. CDR3 amino acids: CSSRQGGTEAFF. CDR3 bases: TGCAGCAGTCGACAGGGAGGCACTGAAGCTTTCTTT.

J is TRBJ2-5 and V is TRBV3-1 (or the pseudogene TRBV3-2), with 9 bases matching TRBD1. From germline, CDR1 is LGHDT and CDR2 YNNKEL (reference sequence). The V and J ends lost 5 bases and 5 bases, in that order; junction bases with no gene match: 3. This CDR3 region has 13 residues. The CDR3 region has the DNA TGTGCCAGCAGCTGGGACAGGGAGGAGACCCAGTACTTC. This encodes CASSWDREETQYF.

This clone has a single count. The chain couples TRBV11-2 to TRBJ2-1, with TRBD1 identical over 10 bases. The CDR3 runs 16 residues. V lost 5 bases to trimming and J lost 6 bases; unmatched junction nucleotides: 10. Germline CDR1 SGHAT, CDR2 FQNNGV. CDR3 DNA: TGTGCCAGCAGCGGGAGGTTGGGGACAGGGGCCAATGAGCAGTTCTTC. It translates to CASSGRLGTGANEQFF.

This chain joins TRBV27 and TRBJ1-1, with D unclear. The CDR3 consists of 13 residues. The V end lost 1 base, the J end lost 1 base, and 4 bases lay between the germline ends. In germline, CDR1 is MNHEY, CDR2 SMNVEV (reference sequence). The CDR3 DNA is TGTGCCAGCAGTTTATACAAGAACACTGAAGCTTTCTTT. Its translation: CASSLYKNTEAFF.

This clone was picked up one time. V usage is TRBV10-3 and J usage is TRBJ2-1; unclear D gene. This CDR3 has 14 amino acids. V was cut by 2 bases and J by 4 bases, with 9 bases left in between. Germline CDR1 is ENHRY and CDR2 is SYGVKD. CDR3 sequence (DNA): TGTGCCATCAGTGAGAGCCTCTCTTACAATGAGCAGTTCTTC. Protein: CAISESLSYNEQFF.

V is TRBV2 and J is TRBJ1-2, with TRBD1 matching over 8 bases. The trim removed 6 bases at V and 8 bases at J, leaving 11 bases unmatched. The CDR3 is 14 amino acids. Germline V CDR1 and CDR2: SNHLY, FYNNEI. CDR3 region: CASRRRRGQEGYTF. The CDR3 region has the DNA TGTGCCAGCAGAAGGCGCAGGGGGCAGGAAGGCTACACCTTC.

The gene calls are TRBV6-2 or TRBV6-3 and TRBJ1-1; 8 positions match TRBD1. In germline, CDR1 is MNHEY, CDR2 SVGEGT. Losses at the gene ends were 5 bases for V and 4 bases for J; bases not matched to a gene: 3. CDR3 length: 13 amino acids. The CDR3 DNA follows: TGTGCCAGCAGTCCAACAGGGGGCACTGAAGCTTTCTTT. It translates to CASSPTGGTEAFF.

This chain connects TRBV20-1 to TRBJ2-1, with 11 positions matching TRBD1. Trimming at V came to 3 bases and at J to 7 bases, leaving 8 bases not matched to a gene. The germline gives CDR1 DFQATT, CDR2 SNEGSKA (reference sequence). This CDR3 contains 15 residues. The CDR3 spells CSASLWDRGMNEQFF. The CDR3 nucleotides are TGCAGTGCTAGTCTCTGGGACAGGGGGATGAATGAGCAGTTCTTC.

V is TRBV7-6 and J is TRBJ2-4; 8 bases are shared with TRBD2. The V and J ends lost 5 bases and 6 bases, in that order; junction bases with no gene match: 12. Germline loops: CDR1 SGHVS, CDR2 FNYEAQ. This CDR3 spans 16 amino acids. The CDR3 DNA reads TGTGCCAGCAGCCCCCAGGGTCCGGGACTAGGAAACATTCAGTACTTC. Its translation is CASSPQGPGLGNIQYF.

The rearrangement joins TRBV7-3 to TRBJ2-1; the D gene is possibly TRBD2 (6 bases). The CDR3 has 17 amino acids. Looked up from germline, CDR1 is SGHTA and CDR2 is FQGTGA. V was shortened by 5 bases and J by 0 bases, with 17 bases between the two germline ends. CDR3 amino acids: CASSPPGRGFSYNEQFF. CDR3 coding DNA: TGTGCCAGCAGCCCTCCAGGGCGGGGCTTCTCCTACAATGAGCAGTTCTTC.

This clone was seen a single time. The chain joins TRBV19 to TRBJ1-5; D remains unclear. Germline V gene lookup returns CDR1 LNHDA and CDR2 SQIVND (reference sequence). CDR3 length equals 14 residues. Deletions cut 2 bases from V and 4 bases from J, with 9 bases between. The CDR3 DNA reads TGTGCCAGTAGTATATTGTTAGAAAATCAGCCCCAGCATTTT. Translating it yields CASSILLENQPQHF.

The chain carries TRBV6-5 and TRBJ1-4; 7 bases match TRBD1. This CDR3 region has 15 residues. The V segment lost 2 bases and the J segment 2 bases; nucleotides outside the gene matches: 2. CDR1 MNHEY and CDR2 SVGAGI come from the germline V gene. The CDR3 loop reads CASSYGGQTNEKLFF. The CDR3 DNA follows: TGTGCCAGCAGTTACGGGGGACAGACTAATGAAAAACTGTTTTTT.

CDR3 protein: CAGGDWNSGNTIYF. The CDR3 bases are TGTGCCGGTGGGGACTGGAACTCTGGAAACACCATATATTTT. The chain uses TRBV28 and TRBJ1-3, with D tentatively TRBD1 (5 bases). V lost 11 bases to trimming and J lost 0 bases, with 14 bases between them. CDR1 MDHEN and CDR2 SYDVKM come from the germline V gene. This CDR3 has 14 amino acids.

This clone was seen a handful of times. The V and J genes are TRBV11-2 and TRBJ1-4; possible D gene TRBD1, 6 bases. Germline CDR1 and CDR2: SGHAT and FQNNGV. V lost 3 bases to trimming and J lost 4 bases, with 12 bases between them. The CDR3 sequence is 15 residues long. The CDR3 is CASSLGGAFNEKLFF. The DNA for the CDR3 is TGTGCCAGCAGCTTGGGGGGGGCGTTTAATGAAAAACTGTTTTTT.

The chain carries TRBV18 and TRBJ1-1; the match to TRBD1 covers 9 bases. CDR1 is KGHSH, CDR2 LQKENI, per germline. The CDR3 is made up of 16 amino acids. Losses at the gene ends were 3 bases for V and 1 base for J; bases not matched to a gene: 6. CDR3 sequence: CASSPIDRGKNTEAFF. CDR3 in DNA: TGTGCCAGCTCACCTATAGACAGGGGGAAGAACACTGAAGCTTTCTTT.

The chain links TRBV19 to TRBJ2-2; tentatively, D is TRBD2 (6 bases). V was trimmed by 9 bases and J by 6 bases, leaving 14 bases between them. This CDR3 is built from 13 residues. Germline CDR1 is LNHDA and CDR2 is SQIVND (reference sequence). For the CDR3, the DNA is TGTGCCAGCGCACGGGGGAGCGCCGGGGAGCTGTTTTTT. This translates into CASARGSAGELFF.